The 2 T cell receptor beta chains presented below share a single source sample, sequenced in a study of T cell responses to AZD1222 COVID-19 vaccine. TCRdb's table, derived via immunoSEQ multiplex PCR, lists solely in-frame clones and lacks some. The sample carries roughly 150,000 clones, roughly nine tenths recorded once. The sample in question was peripheral blood, obtained on day 0 of AZD1222 vaccination. The receptor set was obtained from an adult in good health.

The chain recombines TRBV5-1 with TRBJ1-5; D remains unclear. CDR3 length: 13 amino acids. V was shortened by 4 bases and J by 4 bases, with 9 bases between the two germline ends. Germline loops: CDR1 SGHRS, CDR2 YFSETQ. The CDR3 bases are TGCGCCAGCAGCGAACCAAGGAATCAGCCCCAGCATTTT. Translated, it gives CASSEPRNQPQHF.

The genes are TRBV3-1 (or the pseudogene TRBV3-2) and TRBJ2-2, with 12 bases lining up with TRBD2. The CDR3 is 16 amino acids. Trimming removed 4 bases from V and 4 bases from J; junction bases left unmatched: 4. In germline, CDR1 is LGHDT, CDR2 YNNKEL (reference sequence). CDR3 loop: CASSPSGGVSTGELFF. The DNA for the CDR3 is TGTGCCAGCAGCCCTAGCGGGGGGGTGAGCACCGGGGAGCTGTTTTTT.